These 24 T cell receptor beta chains were sequenced from one sample in a study of response to subunit inactivated influenza vaccine. From the RT-PCR reads, TCRdb called clonotypes with MiXCR, one entry per CDR3 protein. The top ten hold around 6.5% of the sample, which has hundreds of thousands of distinct CDR3 sequences, approximately 14% seen once. This sample comprised PBMCs from blood, obtained less than 15 days before vaccination. These receptors all stem from a middle-aged man who received an inactivated influenza vaccine.

This clonotype was observed a handful of times. The V and J genes are TRBV20-1 and TRBJ2-5; D possibly corresponds to TRBD1 (6 bases). The CDR3 runs 16 residues. The V end lost 0 bases, the J end lost 4 bases, and 18 bases lay between the germline ends. Germline V gene sequence: CDR1 DFQATT, CDR2 SNEGSKA (reference sequence). The CDR3 spells CSARDMWTVPPETQYF. The CDR3 coding sequence is TGCAGTGCTAGAGATATGTGGACAGTCCCACCAGAGACCCAGTACTTC.

Turning to this clonotype: One end of the junction varies from germline; a read error may be responsible. The CDR3 nucleotides read TGTGCCGGATCGCAGGCGAACGCCGGGGAGCTGTTTTTT. It translates to CAGSQANAGELFF. V usage is TRBV12-3 or TRBV12-4 and J usage is TRBJ2-2; no reliable D call. The CDR3 has 13 residues.

This clonotype was seen more than once but under ten times. This chain connects TRBV6-2 or TRBV6-3 to TRBJ2-5; D might be TRBD1 (7 bases). The germline V and J ends were trimmed by 7 bases and 2 bases, with 17 bases remaining between them. The germline gives CDR1 MNHEY, CDR2 SVGEGT. This CDR3 has 15 amino acids. The CDR3 DNA follows: TGTGCCAGCAACCAAGGAGGGGGCCTTCAAGAGACCCAGTACTTC. It codes for CASNQGGGLQETQYF.

This clonotype was counted many times. The chain is built from TRBV5-4 and TRBJ2-3; no reliable D call. Per the germline V gene, CDR1 is SGHNT and CDR2 is YYREEE (reference sequence). The CDR3 loop spans 11 amino acids. Trimming left V 0 bases short and J 6 bases short, with 2 bases between. CDR3 bases: TGTGCCAGCAGCTTGGATGATACGCAGTATTTT. Protein: CASSLDDTQYF. The full variable domain, completed using reference TRBV5-4 and TRBJ2-3, is ETGVTQSPTHLIKTRGQQVTLRCSSQSGHNTVSWYQQALGQGPQFIFQYYREEENGRGNFPPRFSGLQFPNYSSELNVNALELDDSALYLCASSLDDTQYFGPGTRLTVL.

This clonotype was observed a handful of times. The chain combines TRBV20-1 with TRBJ2-3, with 9 bases aligning to TRBD1. This CDR3 is built from 16 residues. Germline V gives CDR1 DFQATT, CDR2 SNEGSKA (reference sequence). With V trimmed by 0 bases and J by 0 bases, 4 bases remained unmatched. CDR3 sequence (DNA): TGCAGTGCTAGAGATTCCGGGACAGGGAGCACAGATACGCAGTATTTT. It encodes CSARDSGTGSTDTQYF.

The table lists this clonotype with a few counts. The chain links TRBV27 to TRBJ2-6; TRBD2 aligns across 13 bases. The CDR3 sequence is 18 residues long. Germline trimming cut 6 bases from V and 5 bases from J; bases unmatched to any gene: 10. Germline CDR1 and CDR2: MNHEY and SMNVEV (reference sequence). CDR3 region: CASSPYGLAGVRANVLTF. The CDR3, as DNA: TGTGCCAGCAGCCCCTACGGACTAGCGGGAGTTAGGGCCAACGTCCTGACTTTC.

This clonotype was detected ten times or more. The chain recombines TRBV14 with TRBJ2-5; 9 bases map to TRBD2. CDR1 and CDR2 (germline): SGHDN, FVKESK. The CDR3 loop spans 18 amino acids. J gave up 0 bases and V 1 base, and 9 bases lay outside the gene matches. The CDR3 nucleotides read TGTGCCAGCAGCCAAGTTGGGCCAGCGGGGGGCCACCAAGAGACCCAGTACTTC. The encoded protein is CASSQVGPAGGHQETQYF.

CDR3 DNA sequence: TGTGCCAGCAGCCGAGGACTAGCGGGAGTTGGAGAGACCCAGTACTTC. It yields the protein CASSRGLAGVGETQYF. The J gene is TRBJ2-5, the V gene TRBV5-6, with 13 positions matching TRBD2. This CDR3 has 16 residues. The ends lost 4 bases at V and 4 bases at J; junction bases unmatched: 7. The germline gives CDR1 SGHDT, CDR2 YYEEEE.

This clonotype was observed at least ten times. The gene calls are TRBV27 and TRBJ2-2; a possible D gene is TRBD1 (6 bases). The CDR3 is 11 amino acids. V gave up 8 bases and J gave up 6 bases, with 7 bases separating them. Germline loops: CDR1 MNHEY, CDR2 SMNVEV (reference sequence). The CDR3, as DNA: TGTGCCAGCTACAGGGCCGGGGAGCTGTTTTTT. Protein sequence: CASYRAGELFF.

This clonotype was picked up one time. The V and J genes are TRBV7-9 and TRBJ2-1, with D possibly matching TRBD2 (5 bases). The V gene lost 8 bases and the J gene lost 6 bases, with 23 bases spanning the gap. The CDR3 totals 16 residues. Germline CDR1 and CDR2: SEHNR and FQNEAQ (reference sequence). The CDR3 sequence: CASHFNPEDLLNEQFF. CDR3 DNA: TGTGCCAGCCACTTTAACCCGGAGGACCTACTCAATGAGCAGTTCTTC. Combining the CDR3 with reference TRBV7-9 and TRBJ2-1 gives the whole variable domain DTGVSQNPRHKITKRGQNVTFRCDPISEHNRLYWYRQTLGQGPEFLTYFQNEAQLEKSRLLSDRFSAERPKGSFSTLEIQRTEQGDSAMYLCASHFNPEDLLNEQFFGPGTRLTVL.

This clonotype was observed many times. V is TRBV10-3 and J is TRBJ2-3; the match to TRBD2 covers 8 bases. Germline values: CDR1 ENHRY, CDR2 SYGVKD. Trimming took 2 bases from V and 10 from J; bases not matched to a gene: 8. The CDR3 has 14 residues. The CDR3 nucleotides read TGTGCCATCAGTGAGCCTCGGGCGGGGGGATCGCAGTATTTT. Amino acid sequence: CAISEPRAGGSQYF.

V usage is TRBV6-2 or TRBV6-3 and J usage is TRBJ2-7, with D maybe TRBD1 (6 bases). The CDR3 totals 15 residues. Per germline, CDR1 MNHEY and CDR2 SVGEGT. The V and J ends lost 6 bases and 1 base respectively, with 16 bases between them. The CDR3 here is CASSQLQGRSYEQYF. The CDR3 nucleotides are TGTGCCAGCAGCCAATTACAGGGAAGGTCCTACGAGCAGTACTTC.

The chain combines TRBV7-9 with TRBJ2-7; no clear D. V shed 2 bases and J shed 7 bases, with 12 bases lying between them. The CDR3 length is 13 residues. Germline V gene lookup returns CDR1 SEHNR and CDR2 FQNEAQ (reference sequence). The CDR3 is CASSLLSPDEQYF. CDR3 sequence (DNA): TGTGCCAGCAGCTTACTCTCCCCTGATGAGCAGTACTTC.

This clonotype turned up a few times. The V gene is TRBV20-1, the J gene TRBJ2-3; TRBD2 agrees at 9 bases. The germline gives CDR1 DFQATT, CDR2 SNEGSKA (reference sequence). The CDR3 sequence is 17 residues long. V lost 1 base and J lost 7; bases outside the gene matches: 15. The CDR3 DNA follows: TGCAGTGCTAGAGGGCCAGTATGGGCGGGGGGGCCGCATACGCAGTATTTT. Amino acid sequence: CSARGPVWAGGPHTQYF.

The CDR3 protein is CASSQVPTGRHYEQYF. CDR3 nucleotide sequence: TGTGCCAGCAGCCAAGTCCCTACAGGGCGCCACTACGAGCAGTACTTC. V is TRBV14 and J is TRBJ2-7, with D possibly matching TRBD1 (6 bases). V was clipped by 1 base and J by 3 bases, with 16 bases between them. Germline CDR1 and CDR2: SGHDN and FVKESK. The CDR3 runs 16 residues.

This clonotype has more than one count but fewer than ten. This sequence joins TRBV20-1 and TRBJ2-3; TRBD2 is a possible D gene (7 bases). Germline CDR1 reads DFQATT; CDR2 reads SNEGSKA (reference sequence). Trimming took 4 bases from V and 15 from J, leaving 20 bases between them. The CDR3 is 12 residues long. In DNA form, the CDR3 reads TGCAGTGCTATAAGAGATCCAGCGGGACAATATTTT. It specifies CSAIRDPAGQYF.

V is TRBV28 and J is TRBJ1-5, with D possibly TRBD1 on 5 matching bases. Germline CDR1 is MDHEN and CDR2 is SYDVKM. CDR3 length: 15 amino acids. Between the trimmed V and J ends, which lost 5 bases and 6 bases, there was a span of 17 bases. The DNA of the CDR3 is TGTGCCAGCAGTCCCGCCGGGGGAGTAATTCAGCCCCAGCATTTT. Amino acid sequence: CASSPAGGVIQPQHF.

The gene calls are TRBV5-1 and TRBJ2-3; unclear D gene. Trimming removed 4 bases at V and 3 bases at J, with 12 bases between. The CDR3 covers 14 residues. Germline lookup yields CDR1 SGHRS and CDR2 YFSETQ. The CDR3 DNA is TGCGCCAGCAGCAGTTTTGCGAGTACAGATACGCAGTATTTT. This gives the protein CASSSFASTDTQYF.

This clonotype has a handful of counts. The chain joins TRBV28 to TRBJ2-5, with TRBD2 identical over 10 bases. The CDR3 loop spans 17 amino acids. With V trimmed by 4 bases and J by 3 bases, 11 bases remained unmatched. Germline CDR1 and CDR2: MDHEN and SYDVKM. The CDR3 sequence is CASSWALSGGSEETQYF. In DNA, the CDR3 is TGTGCCAGCAGTTGGGCGCTTAGCGGGGGGTCGGAAGAGACCCAGTACTTC.

This clonotype was seen at least ten times. V usage is TRBV10-3 and J usage is TRBJ2-3; D is perhaps TRBD2 (5 bases). The CDR3 is 14 amino acids. The V gene's germline CDR1 is ENHRY and CDR2 SYGVKD. The V end lost 3 bases, the J end lost 5 bases, and 12 bases lay between the germline ends. CDR3 in DNA: TGTGCCATCAGTGAAGTGGTTCGGGAAGATACGCAGTATTTT. This translates into CAISEVVREDTQYF.

This clonotype appeared a few times. The rearrangement uses TRBV9 and TRBJ2-1; TRBD1 agrees at 7 bases. From germline, CDR1 is SGDLS and CDR2 YYNGEE. J was trimmed by 2 bases and V by 0 bases; bases with no gene match: 2. The CDR3 spans 15 residues. The CDR3 sequence is CASSVEGAPYNEQFF. CDR3 coding DNA: TGTGCCAGCAGCGTAGAGGGGGCCCCCTACAATGAGCAGTTCTTC.

The chain joins TRBV5-1 to TRBJ2-6; D is perhaps TRBD2 (5 bases). The CDR3 length is 15 residues. From germline, CDR1 is SGHRS and CDR2 YFSETQ. Trimming took off 2 bases at V and 3 bases at J, with 9 bases between the two ends. The CDR3 here is CASSFTAGGANVLTF. In DNA form, the CDR3 reads TGCGCCAGCAGCTTCACCGCGGGTGGGGCCAACGTCCTGACTTTC.

This clonotype was observed at least ten times. The V call is TRBV5-5, the J call TRBJ2-1, with 7 bases lining up with TRBD2. The V and J ends lost 2 bases and 5 bases, in that order; junction bases with no gene match: 7. The germline CDR1 and CDR2 sequences are SGHKS and YYEKEE (reference sequence). The CDR3 totals 15 residues. This CDR3 reads CASSFLAAFNNEQFF. CDR3 nucleotide sequence: TGTGCCAGCAGCTTCCTAGCGGCCTTTAACAATGAGCAGTTCTTC.

This chain connects TRBV5-5 to TRBJ2-1; D is perhaps TRBD2 (6 bases). The length of the CDR3 is 12 residues. Trimming left V 3 bases short and J 9 bases short, with 10 bases between. Germline V gene sequence: CDR1 SGHKS, CDR2 YYEKEE (reference sequence). This chain's CDR3 is CASSSIAAEQFF. CDR3 DNA sequence: TGTGCCAGCAGCTCAATAGCGGCTGAGCAGTTCTTC.